This T cell receptor beta chain derives from a study of blood T cells in healthy people across ages. CDR3 length: 11 amino acids. The V end was cut by 6 bases, the J end by 8 bases, with 8 bases between. CDR1 is ENHRY and CDR2 is SYGVKD in the germline V gene. A second PCR, run for roughly 7 to 11 cycles, used a sample-barcoded 5' primer plus a J-beta primer mix. One entry per CDR3 protein, called by TCRdb with MiXCR from the 5' RACE reads. Found here are fewer than 900,000 distinct CDR3 sequences, over 45% of them singletons; the top ten hold about 32%. The chain combines TRBV10-3 with TRBJ2-1; no firm D call. Sequencing input: blood. This clonotype originated in a woman aged 55-69 years in good health. In DNA form, the CDR3 reads TGTGCCATCAGGGACGTCGATGAGCAGTTCTTC. This sequence encodes CAIRDVDEQFF.